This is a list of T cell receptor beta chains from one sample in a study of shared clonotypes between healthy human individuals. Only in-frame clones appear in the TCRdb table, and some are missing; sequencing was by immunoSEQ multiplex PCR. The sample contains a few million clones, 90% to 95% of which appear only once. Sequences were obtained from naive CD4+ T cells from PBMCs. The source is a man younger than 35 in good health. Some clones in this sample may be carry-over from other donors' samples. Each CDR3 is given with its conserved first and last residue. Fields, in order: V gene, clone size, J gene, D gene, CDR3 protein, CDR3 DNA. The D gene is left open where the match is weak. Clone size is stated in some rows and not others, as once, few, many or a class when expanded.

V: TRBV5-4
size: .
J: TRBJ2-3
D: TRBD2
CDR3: CASRAGTSGSTDTQYF
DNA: TGTGCCAGCAGGGCAGGGACTAGCGGGAGCACAGATACGCAGTATTTT

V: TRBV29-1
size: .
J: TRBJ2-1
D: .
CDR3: CSVDERYNEQFF
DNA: TGCAGCGTTGACGAGCGTTACAATGAGCAGTTCTTC

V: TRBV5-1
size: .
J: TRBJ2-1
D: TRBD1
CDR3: CASSLTGTVAYNEQFF
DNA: TGCGCCAGCAGCCTGACGGGGACAGTTGCCTACAATGAGCAGTTCTTC

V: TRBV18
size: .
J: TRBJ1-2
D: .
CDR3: CASSPSMEGYRVGYTF
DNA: TGTGCCAGCTCACCTTCGATGGAGGGCTATAGGGTTGGCTACACCTTC

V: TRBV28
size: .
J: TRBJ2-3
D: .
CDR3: CASSFEEDTQYF
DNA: TGTGCCAGCAGTTTCGAGGAAGATACGCAGTATTTT

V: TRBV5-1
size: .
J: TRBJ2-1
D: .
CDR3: CASSSDGGPYNEQFF
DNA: TGCGCCAGCAGCTCGGACGGCGGCCCCTACAATGAGCAGTTCTTC

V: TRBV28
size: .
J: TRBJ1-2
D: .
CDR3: CASSLAGYGYTF
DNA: TGTGCCAGCAGTTTAGCCGGGTATGGCTACACCTTC

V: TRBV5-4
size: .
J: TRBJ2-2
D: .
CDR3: CASSLDPTGELFF
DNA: TGTGCCAGCAGCTTGGACCCAACCGGGGAGCTGTTTTTT

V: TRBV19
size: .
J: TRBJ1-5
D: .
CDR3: CASSIDRHPNQPQHF
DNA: TGTGCCAGTAGTATAGATCGACATCCCAATCAGCCCCAGCATTTT

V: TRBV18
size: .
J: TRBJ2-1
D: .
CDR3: CASSPLFGAYNEQFF
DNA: TGTGCCAGCTCACCACTCTTCGGAGCCTACAATGAGCAGTTCTTC

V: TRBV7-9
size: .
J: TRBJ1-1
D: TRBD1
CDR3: CASGNKGAREAFF
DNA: TGTGCCAGCGGCAACAAGGGGGCACGTGAAGCTTTCTTT

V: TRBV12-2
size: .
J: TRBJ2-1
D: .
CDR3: CASRLLIGTSWNEQFF
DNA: TGTGCAAGTCGCTTACTAATAGGGACTTCTTGGAATGAGCAGTTCTTC

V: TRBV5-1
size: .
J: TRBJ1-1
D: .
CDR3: CASSLRGNTEAFF
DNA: TGCGCCAGCAGCTTGAGGGGTAACACTGAAGCTTTCTTT

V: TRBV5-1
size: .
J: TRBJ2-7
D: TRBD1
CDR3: CASTSRQGRSYEQYF
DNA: TGCGCCAGCACGAGCCGACAGGGACGGTCCTACGAGCAGTACTTC

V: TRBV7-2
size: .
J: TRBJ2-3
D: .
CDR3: CASSLPADTQYF
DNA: TGTGCCAGCAGCTTGCCTGCAGATACGCAGTATTTT

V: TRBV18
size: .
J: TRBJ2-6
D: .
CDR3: CASSPTAKSSGANVLTF
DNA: TGTGCCAGCTCACCAACAGCGAAGAGCTCTGGGGCCAACGTCCTGACTTTC

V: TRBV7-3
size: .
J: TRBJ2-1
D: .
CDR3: CASSVELYNEQFF
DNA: TGTGCCAGCAGCGTGGAGCTTTACAATGAGCAGTTCTTC

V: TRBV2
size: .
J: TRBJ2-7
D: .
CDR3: CASKNHGSYEQYF
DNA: TGTGCCAGCAAGAACCATGGGTCCTACGAGCAGTACTTC

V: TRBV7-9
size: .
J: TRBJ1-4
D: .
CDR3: CASSLYEKLFF
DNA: TGTGCCAGCAGCTTATACGAAAAACTGTTTTTT

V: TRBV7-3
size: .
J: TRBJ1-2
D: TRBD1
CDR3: CASSYGTGAGYTF
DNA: TGTGCCAGCAGCTATGGGACAGGGGCTGGCTACACCTTC

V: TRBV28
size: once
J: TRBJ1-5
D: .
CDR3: CASSINRVGPQHF
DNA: TGTGCCAGCAGTATAAACAGGGTTGGACCCCAGCATTTT

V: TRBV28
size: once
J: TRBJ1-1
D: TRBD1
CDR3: CASSPRTGADTEAFF
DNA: TGTGCCAGCAGTCCACGGACAGGGGCGGACACTGAAGCTTTCTTT

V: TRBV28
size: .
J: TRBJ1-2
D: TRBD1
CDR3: CASRIGTGDSRNYGYTF
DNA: TGTGCCAGCAGAATCGGGACAGGCGACTCCCGTAACTATGGCTACACCTTC

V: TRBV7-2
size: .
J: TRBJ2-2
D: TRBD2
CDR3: CASSLRLAGGAGELFF
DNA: TGTGCCAGCAGCTTACGGCTAGCGGGAGGGGCCGGGGAGCTGTTTTTT

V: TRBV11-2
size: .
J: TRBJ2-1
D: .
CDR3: CASSLDPVLEQFF
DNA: TGTGCCAGCAGCTTAGATCCCGTTCTCGAGCAGTTCTTC

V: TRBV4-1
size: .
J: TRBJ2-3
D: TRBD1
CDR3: CASSQGRTGGWTDTQYF
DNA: TGCGCCAGCAGCCAGGGGAGAACAGGGGGGTGGACAGATACGCAGTATTTT

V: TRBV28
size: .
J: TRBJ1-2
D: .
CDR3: CASSPPLLGADGYTF
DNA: TGTGCCAGCAGTCCACCCCTCTTAGGGGCGGATGGCTACACCTTC

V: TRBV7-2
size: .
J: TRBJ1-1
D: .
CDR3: CASSLAWGGVATEAFF
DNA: TGTGCCAGCAGCTTAGCCTGGGGGGGTGTAGCCACTGAAGCTTTCTTT